What follows are 31 T cell receptor beta chains derived from one specimen sequenced in a study of early stage breast cancer tumors. The assay was immunoSEQ multiplex PCR, and TCRdb's table has in-frame clones only and misses some. Here the sample spans 45,000 to 65,000 clones, around 80% being singletons. The sequenced material came from blood. Receptors originate from a person aged 40-50 years with breast cancer.

This chain connects TRBV5-4 to TRBJ2-3; TRBD1 matches 10 bases. This CDR3 spans 17 amino acids. CDR1 and CDR2 (germline): SGHNT, YYREEE (reference sequence). J was trimmed by 1 base and V by 4 bases; bases with no gene match: 9. This chain's CDR3 is CASSLPGGTGGTDTQYF. CDR3 sequence (DNA): TGTGCCAGCAGCCTCCCCGGAGGGACAGGGGGCACAGATACGCAGTATTTT. The full variable domain, completed using reference TRBV5-4 and TRBJ2-3, is ETGVTQSPTHLIKTRGQQVTLRCSSQSGHNTVSWYQQALGQGPQFIFQYYREEENGRGNFPPRFSGLQFPNYSSELNVNALELDDSALYLCASSLPGGTGGTDTQYFGPGTRLTVL.

J is TRBJ2-7 and V is TRBV19; tentatively, D is TRBD1 (5 bases). The V gene lost 6 bases and the J gene lost 3 bases, with 12 bases spanning the gap. Looked up from germline, CDR1 is LNHDA and CDR2 is SQIVND (reference sequence). The CDR3 totals 13 residues. The CDR3 DNA sequence: TGTGCCAGTAGCTACAGGAATAACTACGAGCAGTACTTC. Translated, it gives CASSYRNNYEQYF.

The J gene is TRBJ2-1, the V gene TRBV7-8; 10 positions agree with TRBD2. Germline loops: CDR1 SGHVS, CDR2 FQNEAQ. Losses at the gene ends were 5 bases for V and 9 bases for J; bases not matched to a gene: 13. CDR3 length: 16 residues. In nucleotides, the CDR3 is TGTGCCAGCAGCGCCCGACCCCTAGCGGGAGTGAGTGAGCAGTTCTTC. Translated, it gives CASSARPLAGVSEQFF.

V gene TRBV27 combines with J gene TRBJ2-7; D may correspond to TRBD1 or TRBD2 (5 bases each). Germline V CDR1 and CDR2: MNHEY, SMNVEV (reference sequence). CDR3 length: 14 residues. V dropped 2 bases and J dropped 4 bases, with 12 bases sitting between them. CDR3 bases: TGTGCCAGCAGTTTAGCCGCCGGGGCGTACGAGCAGTACTTC. Its protein product is CASSLAAGAYEQYF.

This chain uses TRBV18 with TRBJ1-1; a possible D gene is TRBD1 (5 bases). In germline, CDR1 is KGHSH, CDR2 LQKENI. The CDR3 covers 15 residues. Trimming pared 3 bases from V and 2 bases from J, leaving 13 bases between. DNA of the CDR3: TGTGCCAGCTCACCCCCGGGACGAGGTAACACTGAAGCTTTCTTT. This sequence encodes CASSPPGRGNTEAFF.

The gene calls are TRBV7-9 and TRBJ2-3; D remains unclear. The CDR3 loop spans 11 amino acids. Trimming cost V 2 bases and J 6 bases, with 3 bases left between them. In germline, CDR1 is SEHNR, CDR2 FQNEAQ (reference sequence). This CDR3 is CASSLFDTQYF. The CDR3, as DNA: TGTGCCAGCAGCTTATTCGATACGCAGTATTTT.

The rearrangement joins TRBV19 to TRBJ2-7, with a tentative D call TRBD2 (6 bases). V was cut by 3 bases and J by 6 bases, with 15 bases left in between. The length of the CDR3 is 14 residues. Per germline, CDR1 LNHDA and CDR2 SQIVND (reference sequence). The CDR3 protein is CASSMAGQTGEQYF. CDR3 in DNA: TGTGCCAGTAGTATGGCGGGGCAAACAGGCGAGCAGTACTTC.

V gene TRBV7-2 combines with J gene TRBJ2-7; D unclear. The length of the CDR3 is 14 residues. V gave up 5 bases and J gave up 2 bases, with 13 bases separating them. Looked up from germline, CDR1 is SGHTA and CDR2 is FQGNSA. CDR3 bases: TGTGCCAGCAGCCGGTCGTGGGCCGCCTACGAGCAGTACTTC. Residues: CASSRSWAAYEQYF.

This clone has just a few counts. The chain employs TRBV10-3 and TRBJ1-1, with no clear D. V lost 6 bases and J 1 base, leaving 9 bases between the germline ends. The CDR3 is 13 residues long. Germline CDR1 reads ENHRY; CDR2 reads SYGVKD. For the CDR3, the DNA is TGTGCCATCAGGTTCGACACGAACACTGAAGCTTTCTTT. This gives the protein CAIRFDTNTEAFF.

The chain employs TRBV30 and TRBJ1-5; no firm D call. The CDR3 length is 14 residues. The ends were cut back, 2 bases at V and 3 bases at J, with 11 bases in the middle. Looked up from germline, CDR1 is GTSNPN and CDR2 is SVGIG (reference sequence). The CDR3 is CAWSSTIYNQPQHF. CDR3 nucleotides: TGTGCCTGGAGTTCGACTATTTACAATCAGCCCCAGCATTTT.

This chain connects TRBV6-1 to TRBJ2-7, with D unresolved. This CDR3 spans 11 amino acids. Germline V CDR1 and CDR2: MNHNS, SASEGT. V was shortened by 6 bases and J by 0 bases, with 3 bases between the two germline ends. Written as DNA, the CDR3 is TGTGCCAGCAGATTCTCCTACGAGCAGTACTTC. Amino acid sequence: CASRFSYEQYF.

The chain combines TRBV2 with TRBJ2-7; D is undetermined. The CDR3 loop spans 13 amino acids. The V gene's germline CDR1 is SNHLY and CDR2 FYNNEI. Trimming removed 7 bases from V and 5 bases from J, with 15 bases in between. The DNA for the CDR3 is TGTGCCAGCAACATGCTGGTTACGGACGAGCAGTACTTC. Amino acid sequence: CASNMLVTDEQYF.

The chain is built from TRBV5-1 and TRBJ2-5, with 11 positions matching TRBD2. Germline trimming cut 4 bases from V and 13 bases from J; bases unmatched to any gene: 12. This CDR3 contains 14 residues. CDR1 SGHRS and CDR2 YFSETQ come from the germline V gene. The CDR3 coding sequence is TGCGCCAGCAGCGGCGGGACTAGCGGAGACCATTTGTACTTC. Its translation: CASSGGTSGDHLYF.

The chain combines TRBV4-1 with TRBJ1-5; D remains unclear. Germline values: CDR1 MGHRA, CDR2 YSYEKL. The V and J ends lost 0 bases and 2 bases respectively, with 8 bases between them. This CDR3 region has 15 residues. Here the CDR3 reads CASSQEGSGNQPQHF. The CDR3 DNA reads TGCGCCAGCAGCCAAGAGGGAAGTGGCAATCAGCCCCAGCATTTT.

This clone was counted only a few times. The V and J genes are TRBV19 and TRBJ2-7, with 8 bases fitting TRBD1. This CDR3 is 14 amino acids long. V shed 7 bases and J 0 bases; nucleotides not matched to a gene: 5. Germline V gene data show CDR1 as LNHDA and CDR2 as SQIVND (reference sequence). This CDR3 reads CASTRTGSSYEQYF. CDR3 sequence (DNA): TGTGCCAGTACCCGGACAGGGAGCTCCTACGAGCAGTACTTC.

This chain connects TRBV11-3 to TRBJ2-3, with D perhaps TRBD1 (5 bases). Germline lookup yields CDR1 SGHNT and CDR2 YENEEA. There are 15 residues in the CDR3. V lost 5 bases to trimming and J lost 7 bases, with 19 bases between them. CDR3 residues: CASSPQVKARNTQYF. CDR3 coding DNA: TGTGCCAGCAGCCCACAGGTCAAGGCGAGAAATACGCAGTATTTT.

The gene calls are TRBV4-2 and TRBJ2-1, with TRBD2 matching over 10 bases. This CDR3 has 16 residues. CDR1 is LGHNA, CDR2 YNFKEQ, per germline. Trimming took 3 bases from V and 5 from J; bases not matched to a gene: 7. The DNA for the CDR3 is TGTGCCAGCAGCCACCATAGCGGGAGGCGAGACAATGAGCAGTTCTTC. Its protein is CASSHHSGRRDNEQFF.

Only a few counts were recorded for this clone. The V gene is TRBV7-2, the J gene TRBJ1-1; D unclear. Trimming shortened V by 4 bases and J by 4 bases, and 19 bases separated the two germline ends. This CDR3 spans 16 amino acids. In germline, CDR1 is SGHTA, CDR2 FQGNSA. CDR3 DNA: TGTGCCAGCAGCTCAGATCCCGTTTCGCATGGCACTGAAGCTTTCTTT. Amino acid sequence: CASSSDPVSHGTEAFF.

In this sample, this clone turned up once. This chain links TRBV30 with TRBJ1-1; TRBD1 is a possible D gene (6 bases). CDR1 GTSNPN and CDR2 SVGIG come from the germline V gene (reference sequence). The germline V and J ends were trimmed by 3 bases and 6 bases, with 17 bases remaining between them. There are 14 residues in the CDR3. CDR3 nucleotide sequence: TGTGCCTGGAGCCCGACTCCAGGGGTGCCTGAAGCTTTCTTT. Translation gives CAWSPTPGVPEAFF.

The rearrangement links TRBV6-1 to TRBJ2-7; perhaps TRBD2 as D (5 bases). CDR3 length equals 15 residues. Germline CDR1 MNHNS, CDR2 SASEGT. V was clipped by 6 bases and J by 3 bases, with 18 bases between them. Here the CDR3 reads CASRRGPPPNYEQYF. CDR3 nucleotides: TGTGCCAGCAGAAGAGGGCCCCCCCCGAACTACGAGCAGTACTTC.

In this sample, this clone turned up once. V gene TRBV15 combines with J gene TRBJ2-7; D unresolved. This CDR3 has 16 amino acids. The ends were cut back, 0 bases at V and 3 bases at J, with 15 bases in the middle. Per the germline V gene, CDR1 is LNHNV and CDR2 is YYDKDF (reference sequence). The CDR3 sequence: CATSRDRAGVNYEQYF. The CDR3 region has the DNA TGTGCCACCAGCAGAGATCGGGCAGGAGTTAACTACGAGCAGTACTTC.

The J gene is TRBJ2-1, the V gene TRBV9; either TRBD1 or TRBD2 may supply D (5 bases each). The CDR3 is 13 residues long. Germline CDR1 and CDR2: SGDLS and YYNGEE. V was clipped by 0 bases and J by 11 bases, with 12 bases between them. The CDR3 DNA reads TGTGCCAGCAGCGTAGGATCCGGGGCCCAGCAGTTCTTC. Encoded protein: CASSVGSGAQQFF.

The chain has TRBV27 and TRBJ2-3, with TRBD2 as a possible D gene (7 bases). The germline CDR1 and CDR2 sequences are MNHEY and SMNVEV (reference sequence). V was pared by 7 bases and J by 5 bases, with 19 bases between. This CDR3 is 15 amino acids long. CDR3 bases: TGTGCCAGCACTCAGAGGGGGAGGGTGAGAGATACGCAGTATTTT. Its protein product is CASTQRGRVRDTQYF.

This sequence joins TRBV4-1 and TRBJ2-7; D tentatively fits TRBD1 or TRBD2 (5 bases each). V lost 1 base to trimming and J lost 4 bases, with 14 bases between them. The germline gives CDR1 MGHRA, CDR2 YSYEKL. The CDR3 covers 15 residues. The CDR3 protein is CASSQVPGTQYEQYF. CDR3 bases: TGCGCCAGCAGCCAAGTCCCCGGGACCCAATACGAGCAGTACTTC.

This chain joins TRBV13 and TRBJ2-3; tentative D call: TRBD2 (6 bases). The V and J ends lost 8 bases and 0 bases respectively, with 12 bases between them. Germline V gene data show CDR1 as PRHDT and CDR2 as FYEKMQ (reference sequence). This CDR3 region has 14 residues. CDR3 amino acids: CASCASGSTDTQYF. The CDR3 DNA reads TGTGCCAGCTGTGCGAGCGGGAGCACAGATACGCAGTATTTT.

J is TRBJ2-2 and V is TRBV10-3; 10 bases are a match to TRBD2. J was trimmed by 3 bases and V by 5 bases; bases with no gene match: 9. The germline V gene encodes CDR1 ENHRY and CDR2 SYGVKD. This CDR3 region has 17 residues. In DNA form, the CDR3 reads TGTGCCATCAGTAGCGCTAGCGGGGGAGGGGACACCGGGGAGCTGTTTTTT. It specifies CAISSASGGGDTGELFF.

This clone has only one observation. J is TRBJ2-1 and V is TRBV11-3, with TRBD2 matching over 7 bases. V trimming: 5 bases; J trimming: 5 bases; junction bases outside the gene matches: 9. Germline V CDR1 and CDR2: SGHNT, YENEEA. The CDR3 length is 15 residues. The CDR3 region has the DNA TGTGCCAGCAGCGGGGGAGCGGGAAGGGACAATGAGCAGTTCTTC. Encoded protein: CASSGGAGRDNEQFF. The entire variable domain, with the rest obtained from reference TRBV11-3 and TRBJ2-1, is as follows: EAGVVQSPRYKIIEKKQPVAFWCNPISGHNTLYWYLQNLGQGPELLIRYENEEAVDDSQLPKDRFSAERLKGVDSTLKIQPAELGDSAVYLCASSGGAGRDNEQFFGPGTRLTVL.

This sequence joins TRBV18 and TRBJ1-1; 9 nucleotides align to TRBD1. J gave up 5 bases and V 3 bases, and 7 bases lay outside the gene matches. The length of the CDR3 is 15 residues. Germline CDR1 is KGHSH and CDR2 is LQKENI. The CDR3 reads CASSPKQGARTEAFF. The CDR3 DNA is TGTGCCAGCTCACCTAAACAGGGGGCGCGGACTGAAGCTTTCTTT.

The chain carries TRBV5-4 and TRBJ2-7; D is possibly TRBD2 (7 bases). The CDR3 covers 15 residues. CDR1 and CDR2 (germline): SGHNT, YYREEE (reference sequence). V was pared by 4 bases and J by 0 bases, with 14 bases between. CDR3 loop: CASSPGGPLSYEQYF. The CDR3 DNA reads as TGTGCCAGCAGCCCCGGGGGGCCGCTCTCCTACGAGCAGTACTTC.

CDR3 sequence reads: CASSEFPGEPQHF. CDR3 nucleotides: TGTGCCAGCAGTGAATTCCCAGGGGAGCCCCAGCATTTT. V is TRBV25-1 and J is TRBJ1-5; possible D gene TRBD1, 6 bases. The CDR3 extends over 13 amino acids. V gave up 1 base and J gave up 8 bases, with 9 bases separating them. Germline V lookup: CDR1 MGHDK, CDR2 SYGVNS. Filled out from reference TRBV25-1 and TRBJ1-5, the complete variable domain reads EADIYQTPRYLVIGTGKKITLECSQTMGHDKMYWYQQDPGMELHLIHYSYGVNSTEKGDLSSESTVSRIRTEHFPLTLESARPSHTSQYLCASSEFPGEPQHFGDGTRLSIL.

The CDR3 here is CASSLSSDEQYF. As DNA, the CDR3 is TGTGCCAGCAGCTTAAGCTCTGACGAGCAGTACTTC. The chain combines TRBV7-9 with TRBJ2-7; D uncertain. This CDR3 spans 12 amino acids. Germline V gene lookup returns CDR1 SEHNR and CDR2 FQNEAQ (reference sequence). The V gene lost 2 bases and the J gene lost 5 bases, with 7 bases spanning the gap.